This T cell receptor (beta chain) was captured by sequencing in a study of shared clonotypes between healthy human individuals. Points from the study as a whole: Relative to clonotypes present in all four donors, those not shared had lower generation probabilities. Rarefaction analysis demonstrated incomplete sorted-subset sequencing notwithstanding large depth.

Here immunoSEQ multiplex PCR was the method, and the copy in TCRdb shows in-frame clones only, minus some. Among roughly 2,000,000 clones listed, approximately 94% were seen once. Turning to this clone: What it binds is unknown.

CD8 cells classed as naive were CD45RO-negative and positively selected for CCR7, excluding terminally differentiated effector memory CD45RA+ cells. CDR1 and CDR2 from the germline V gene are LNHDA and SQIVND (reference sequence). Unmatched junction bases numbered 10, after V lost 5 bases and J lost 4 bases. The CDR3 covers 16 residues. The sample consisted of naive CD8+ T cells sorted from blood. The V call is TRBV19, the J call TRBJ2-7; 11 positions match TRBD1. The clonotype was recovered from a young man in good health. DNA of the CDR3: TGTGCCAGTAGTTATGATGCCGGGACAGGGGGATACGAGCAGTACTTC. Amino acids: CASSYDAGTGGYEQYF.